Following are 2 T cell receptor beta chains from one sample sequenced in a study of metastatic and nonmetastatic thyroid tumors. Among the patients, none had received any treatment before thyroid surgery. TCRdb re-analyzed the PCR reads using MiXCR. The sample consists of about 31,000 clones, roughly 19% of them appearing once. The sequenced sample was blood. These receptors all come from a female donor with papillary thyroid cancer or a benign thyroid nodule (not recorded which). Some clones in this sample may be carry-over from other donors' samples.

This clone was seen ten or more times. The chain links TRBV6-1 to TRBJ1-5; maybe TRBD1 (5 bases). Germline V gene sequence: CDR1 MNHNS, CDR2 SASEGT. Trimming took 6 bases from V and 5 from J, leaving 14 bases between them. This CDR3 comprises 14 residues. The CDR3 loop is CASRVQGLDQPQHF. CDR3 in DNA: TGTGCCAGCAGGGTTCAGGGATTGGATCAGCCCCAGCATTTT.

This clone showed up many times. The chain links TRBV7-9 to TRBJ2-3; D remains unclear. The CDR3 consists of 14 residues. V dropped 11 bases and J dropped 0 bases, with 15 bases sitting between them. Germline CDR1 is SEHNR and CDR2 is FQNEAQ (reference sequence). CDR3 loop: CAVSSWQSTDTQYF. The CDR3 DNA reads TGTGCCGTATCCTCGTGGCAAAGCACAGATACGCAGTATTTT.